Below are 30 T cell receptor beta chains sequenced from a single sample in a study of blood T cell repertoires in COVID-19. Some clones are missing from TCRdb's copy, which holds only in-frame ones; the method was immunoSEQ multiplex PCR. The sample carries 90,000 to 120,000 clones, 80% to 85% recorded once. The sequencing input was peripheral blood. Receptor source: a man between 70 and 80 years old with acute or convalescent COVID-19.

The chain employs TRBV19 and TRBJ1-6; 8 bases fit TRBD1. The CDR3 is 15 residues long. Trimming took 3 bases from V and 6 from J; bases not matched to a gene: 4. CDR1 and CDR2 (germline): LNHDA, SQIVND (reference sequence). CDR3 residues: CASSMAGGRNSPLHF. CDR3 nucleotides: TGTGCCAGTAGTATGGCAGGGGGCCGTAATTCACCCCTCCACTTT.

The chain uses TRBV19 and TRBJ2-6; 7 bases line up with TRBD1. Germline CDR1 reads LNHDA; CDR2 reads SQIVND (reference sequence). The CDR3 is 15 amino acids. J was trimmed by 4 bases and V by 4 bases; bases with no gene match: 4. The CDR3 here is CASSTTGVGANVLTF. For the CDR3, the DNA is TGTGCCAGTAGTACAACAGGGGTCGGGGCCAACGTCCTGACTTTC.

The DNA for the CDR3 is TGCAGTGCTCGTTCCTATGGCTACACCTTC. This sequence encodes CSARSYGYTF. The V and J genes are TRBV20-1 and TRBJ1-2; no clear D gene. The germline V gene encodes CDR1 DFQATT and CDR2 SNEGSKA (reference sequence). Deletions cut 5 bases from V and 4 bases from J, with 5 bases between. The CDR3 runs 10 residues.

There are a few counts of this clone. CDR3 nucleotides: TGTGCCATTACTAGCGGGGGGGCCTCCACAGATACGCAGTATTTT. This codes for CAITSGGASTDTQYF. The chain has TRBV6-5 and TRBJ2-3, with 13 bases lining up with TRBD2. CDR1 is MNHEY, CDR2 SVGAGI, per germline. Trimming at V came to 10 bases and at J to 2 bases, leaving 6 bases not matched to a gene. The CDR3 extends over 15 amino acids.

This clone was counted once. The genes are TRBV7-3 and TRBJ2-5; 7 nucleotides match TRBD2. Germline assignment: CDR1 SGHTA and CDR2 FQGTGA. The CDR3 sequence is 14 residues long. With V trimmed by 5 bases and J by 0 bases, 3 bases remained unmatched. CDR3 nucleotides: TGTGCCAGCAGCCGGCTAGCGGACCAAGAGACCCAGTACTTC. This translates into CASSRLADQETQYF. The full variable domain, with the rest looked up from reference TRBV7-3 and TRBJ2-5, is GAGVSQTPSNKVTEKGKYVELRCDPISGHTALYWYRQSLGQGPEFLIYFQGTGAADDSGLPNDRFFAVRPEGSVSTLKIQRTERGDSAVYLCASSRLADQETQYFGPGTRLLVL.

The gene calls are TRBV7-2 and TRBJ1-2, with TRBD1 matching 9 bases. Germline V gives CDR1 SGHTA, CDR2 FQGNSA. The CDR3 loop spans 13 amino acids. The CDR3 protein is CATGDRVGSGYTF. The CDR3 DNA reads as TGTGCTACCGGGGACAGGGTTGGTTCTGGCTACACCTTC.

The chain recombines TRBV7-2 with TRBJ2-1; TRBD2 matches 15 bases. V was clipped by 5 bases and J by 7 bases; unmatched bases: 6. Germline CDR1 and CDR2: SGHTA and FQGNSA. The CDR3 extends over 16 amino acids. Here the CDR3 DNA reads TGTGCCAGCAGCCCGCAGGGACTAGCGGGGGGAAATGAGCAGTTCTTC. Amino acid sequence: CASSPQGLAGGNEQFF. The full variable domain, in which reference TRBV7-2 and TRBJ2-1 provide the parts outside the CDR3, is GAGVSQSPSNKVTEKGKDVELRCDPISGHTALYWYRQSLGQGLEFLIYFQGNSAPDKSGLPSDRFSAERTGGSVSTLTIQRTQQEDSAVYLCASSPQGLAGGNEQFFGPGTRLTVL.

J is TRBJ2-5 and V is TRBV19, with 7 bases that match TRBD2. Trimming cost V 5 bases and J 5 bases; bases outside gene matches: 11. The CDR3 length is 15 residues. Germline CDR1 reads LNHDA; CDR2 reads SQIVND (reference sequence). The CDR3 coding sequence is TGTGCCAGTAGTGTACCAGCGGGGCTTGGGGAGACCCAGTACTTC. Translating it yields CASSVPAGLGETQYF.

The genes are TRBV15 and TRBJ2-7; the D gene is possibly TRBD2 (5 bases). Trimming shortened V by 0 bases and J by 3 bases, and 9 bases separated the two germline ends. The CDR3 is 14 amino acids. Germline values: CDR1 LNHNV, CDR2 YYDKDF (reference sequence). Here the CDR3 DNA reads TGTGCCACCAGCAGAGATCGGGGATACTACGAGCAGTACTTC. Translating gives CATSRDRGYYEQYF.

The V and J genes are TRBV5-1 and TRBJ2-1; 10 bases match TRBD2. The CDR3 contains 14 residues. Trimming cost V 2 bases and J 8 bases; bases outside gene matches: 4. CDR1 is SGHRS and CDR2 is YFSETQ in the germline V gene. The CDR3 here is CASSLSGGAYEQFF. As DNA, the CDR3 is TGCGCCAGCAGCTTAAGCGGGGGGGCCTATGAGCAGTTCTTC.

The chain couples TRBV5-4 to TRBJ1-2; TRBD1 aligns across 10 bases. CDR1 is SGHNT, CDR2 YYREEE, per germline (reference sequence). The CDR3 spans 16 residues. V was clipped by 2 bases and J by 4 bases; unmatched bases: 8. The CDR3 DNA is TGTGCCAGCAGCTTAATGTCGGGACAGGGGTTCTATGGCTACACCTTC. As protein: CASSLMSGQGFYGYTF.

The J gene is TRBJ1-5, the V gene TRBV5-1; perhaps TRBD1 as D (6 bases). CDR1 is SGHRS, CDR2 YFSETQ, per germline. Trimming cost V 3 bases and J 4 bases, with 11 bases left between them. CDR3 length: 14 amino acids. CDR3 loop: CASSSGQPNQPQHF. The CDR3 coding sequence is TGCGCCAGCAGCTCAGGACAGCCGAATCAGCCCCAGCATTTT.

V gene TRBV19 combines with J gene TRBJ1-5; 8 nucleotides line up with TRBD1. The germline gives CDR1 LNHDA, CDR2 SQIVND (reference sequence). The CDR3 is 15 residues long. The V and J ends lost 5 bases and 6 bases, in that order; junction bases with no gene match: 9. CDR3 DNA sequence: TGTGCCAGTAGTGGCTCCGGACAGGGTTCTCAGCCCCAGCATTTT. This sequence encodes CASSGSGQGSQPQHF.

This chain links TRBV7-9 with TRBJ1-1, with a possible D match to TRBD1 (5 bases). The CDR3 is 14 amino acids. From germline, CDR1 is SEHNR and CDR2 FQNEAQ (reference sequence). With 1 base removed from V and 11 bases from J, the gap between germline ends came to 17 bases. For the CDR3, the DNA is TGTGCCAGCAGCTTAGTAGGTAGGGGAATGGATGCTTTCTTT. The encoded protein is CASSLVGRGMDAFF.

The DNA for the CDR3 is TGTGCCAGTAGTATAGAAAGGACTAGCGGGACCACAGATACGCAGTATTTT. It codes for CASSIERTSGTTDTQYF. The rearrangement joins TRBV19 to TRBJ2-3, with 12 bases fitting TRBD2. CDR1 and CDR2 (germline): LNHDA, SQIVND (reference sequence). Germline trimming cut 0 bases from V and 2 bases from J; bases unmatched to any gene: 3. The CDR3 has 17 residues. Using reference TRBV19 and TRBJ2-3 for the parts outside the CDR3, the full variable domain is DGGITQSPKYLFRKEGQNVTLSCEQNLNHDAMYWYRQDPGQGLRLIYYSQIVNDFQKGDIAEGYSVSREKKESFPLTVTSAQKNPTAFYLCASSIERTSGTTDTQYFGPGTRLTVL.

This clone was picked up one time. The genes are TRBV6-5 and TRBJ2-2, with 8 bases aligning to TRBD1. This CDR3 spans 15 amino acids. From germline, CDR1 is MNHEY and CDR2 SVGAGI. The V gene end was trimmed by 5 bases and the J gene end by 1 base; junction bases not matched to a gene: 3. The CDR3 sequence is CASSPQGGNTGELFF. The CDR3 DNA is TGTGCCAGCAGTCCACAGGGGGGGAACACCGGGGAGCTGTTTTTT.

The chain links TRBV18 to TRBJ1-1; possible D gene TRBD1, 6 bases. In germline, CDR1 is KGHSH, CDR2 LQKENI. The germline V and J ends were trimmed by 5 bases and 5 bases, with 15 bases remaining between them. The CDR3 is 14 amino acids. The CDR3 bases are TGTGCCAGCTCATCCGGACAGACGGGGACTGAAGCTTTCTTT. It translates to CASSSGQTGTEAFF.

The rearrangement links TRBV6-5 to TRBJ2-2, with TRBD1 matching over 8 bases. CDR1 MNHEY and CDR2 SVGAGI come from the germline V gene. This CDR3 spans 15 amino acids. With 7 bases clipped from V and 1 base from J, the junction kept 5 bases outside the gene matches. The CDR3 DNA follows: TGTGCCAGCAATGGACAGGGAATGAACACCGGGGAGCTGTTTTTT. Protein sequence: CASNGQGMNTGELFF.

This chain joins TRBV10-2 and TRBJ2-3; D may be TRBD2 (5 bases). V was trimmed by 6 bases and J by 2 bases, leaving 18 bases between them. Germline-derived CDR1 and CDR2 are WSHSY and SAAADI. The CDR3 totals 16 residues. The CDR3 loop reads CASSSPERASTDTQYF. The DNA of the CDR3 is TGCGCCAGCAGCTCCCCGGAGAGGGCCTCCACAGATACGCAGTATTTT.

V and J are TRBV9 and TRBJ2-3; tentatively, D is TRBD1 (5 bases). CDR1 is SGDLS and CDR2 is YYNGEE in the germline V gene. This CDR3 has 14 amino acids. V was shortened by 4 bases and J by 2 bases, with 11 bases between the two germline ends. Here the CDR3 reads CASSPRQPTDTQYF. The DNA of the CDR3 is TGTGCCAGCAGCCCACGACAGCCCACAGATACGCAGTATTTT.

The chain has TRBV6-6 and TRBJ1-3; 9 bases are shared with TRBD1. V lost 10 bases and J lost 0; bases outside the gene matches: 4. Germline V gene sequence: CDR1 MNHNY, CDR2 SVGAGI (reference sequence). The CDR3 is 14 amino acids. CDR3 nucleotide sequence: TGTGCCATCGACAGGGGGATCTCTGGAAACACCATATATTTT. Amino acid sequence: CAIDRGISGNTIYF.

The chain recombines TRBV7-2 with TRBJ2-7, with TRBD1 matching over 7 bases. Trimming cost V 4 bases and J 0 bases; bases outside gene matches: 18. The CDR3 has 19 amino acids. Germline V lookup: CDR1 SGHTA, CDR2 FQGNSA. The CDR3, as DNA: TGTGCCAGCAGCTCGTTTAGAATGACCCCGGGACAGAGCTCCTACGAGCAGTACTTC. Encoded protein: CASSSFRMTPGQSSYEQYF.

The CDR3 protein is CASSTISGQVYGYTF. The CDR3 DNA reads as TGTGCCAGTAGTACGATATCGGGACAGGTATATGGCTACACCTTC. This rearrangement joins TRBV19 to TRBJ1-2; 8 bases fit TRBD1. With V trimmed by 4 bases and J by 5 bases, 9 bases remained unmatched. Germline V gene lookup returns CDR1 LNHDA and CDR2 SQIVND (reference sequence). The CDR3 has 15 amino acids.

CDR3 protein: CASSQEPVETQYF. As DNA, the CDR3 is TGTGCCAGCAGCCAAGAACCGGTAGAAACCCAGTACTTC. The V and J genes are TRBV3-1 (or the pseudogene TRBV3-2) and TRBJ2-5; no firm D call. V was shortened by 0 bases and J by 8 bases, with 10 bases between the two germline ends. The CDR3 is 13 amino acids. The germline gives CDR1 LGHDT, CDR2 YNNKEL (reference sequence).

The genes are TRBV18 and TRBJ2-3, with D maybe TRBD1 (6 bases). Trimming left V 8 bases short and J 2 bases short, with 23 bases between. Germline CDR1 reads KGHSH; CDR2 reads LQKENI. The CDR3 runs to 17 residues. The CDR3 sequence: CASPRGQSSSPTDTQYF. The DNA for the CDR3 is TGTGCCAGCCCCAGAGGACAGTCATCTTCCCCCACAGATACGCAGTATTTT.

The chain links TRBV7-2 to TRBJ1-5, with 7 bases that match TRBD1. The germline V gene has CDR1 SGHTA and CDR2 FQGNSA. The V segment lost 5 bases and the J segment 5 bases; nucleotides outside the gene matches: 6. The CDR3 consists of 14 residues. CDR3 sequence (DNA): TGTGCCAGCAGCCAATTCCAGGGGGATCAGCCCCAGCATTTT. Translated: CASSQFQGDQPQHF. Together with reference TRBV7-2 and TRBJ1-5, the CDR3 gives the full variable domain: GAGVSQSPSNKVTEKGKDVELRCDPISGHTALYWYRQSLGQGLEFLIYFQGNSAPDKSGLPSDRFSAERTGGSVSTLTIQRTQQEDSAVYLCASSQFQGDQPQHFGDGTRLSIL.

This clone was seen only once. The gene calls are TRBV4-1 and TRBJ2-3; TRBD1 might be the D (5 bases). The CDR3 has 15 residues. Trimming pared 6 bases from V and 1 base from J, leaving 14 bases between. CDR1 MGHRA and CDR2 YSYEKL come from the germline V gene. The CDR3 DNA reads as TGCGCCAGCAGACCGGACACGGGCCGCACAGATACGCAGTATTTT. Translating gives CASRPDTGRTDTQYF.

This clone was counted only a few times. Here the CDR3 reads CASKDRPNTGELFF. CDR3 nucleotides: TGTGCCAGTAAGGACAGACCGAACACCGGGGAGCTGTTTTTT. V gene TRBV19 combines with J gene TRBJ2-2; D might be TRBD1 (6 bases). The CDR3 contains 14 residues. Per the germline V gene, CDR1 is LNHDA and CDR2 is SQIVND (reference sequence). V gave up 7 bases and J gave up 0 bases, with 9 bases separating them.

The genes are TRBV11-2 and TRBJ1-2, with 9 bases fitting TRBD1. This CDR3 contains 17 residues. Germline CDR1 is SGHAT and CDR2 is FQNNGV. V was clipped by 2 bases and J by 1 base; unmatched bases: 8. CDR3 protein: CASSLYSTGGFNYGYTF. The CDR3 nucleotides are TGTGCCAGCAGCTTATACAGTACAGGGGGCTTTAACTATGGCTACACCTTC.

The chain couples TRBV5-1 to TRBJ1-5; the D gene is possibly TRBD1 (6 bases). Germline CDR1 is SGHRS and CDR2 is YFSETQ. Deletions cut 0 bases from V and 7 bases from J, with 8 bases between. CDR3 length: 13 residues. The CDR3 sequence: CASSLEGQQPQHF. The CDR3 DNA sequence: TGCGCCAGCAGCTTGGAGGGACAACAGCCCCAGCATTTT.